These T cell receptor beta chains were read from a single sample in a study of T cells in Graves' hyperthyroidism and ophthalmopathy. TCRdb re-analysed the multiplex PCR reads in MiXCR, keeping a single row per CDR3 protein. The sample has roughly 700,000 distinct CDR3 sequences, 12% to 15% seen once. Sequencing used blood. These receptors came from a woman aged 18-29 years with Graves' hyperthyroidism. Both conserved end residues are part of each CDR3. The order of the fields is J gene, clone size, V gene, D gene, CDR3 length, CDR3 DNA, CDR3 protein. D genes are given only for firm matches. Only part of the rows carry a size: once, few, many, or a class if the clone is expanded.

TRBJ1-5	few	TRBV7-9	NA	15	TGTGCCAGCAGCTTAGGGCCAGGGGTAAATCAGCCCCAGCATTTT	CASSLGPGVNQPQHF
TRBJ2-7	few	TRBV18	TRBD1	14	TGTGCCAGCTCATTACCGAACAGGGACAGCGAGCAGTACTTC	CASSLPNRDSEQYF
TRBJ2-5	few	TRBV6-2/TRBV6-3	TRBD2	16	TGTGCTCAGGGGGTACCGGGACTAGCGTCGGAAGAGACCCAGTACTTC	CAQGVPGLASEETQYF
TRBJ2-1	NA	TRBV9	NA	12	TGTGCCAGCAGACAGGCCTCCAATGAGCAGTTCTTC	CASRQASNEQFF
TRBJ1-5	few	TRBV5-1	TRBD1	15	TGCGCCAGCAGCCCAACAGGGGGCCAGGGTCAGCCCCAGCATTTT	CASSPTGGQGQPQHF
TRBJ1-2	few	TRBV6-6	TRBD1	18	TGTGCCAGCAGTTACTCAACCTCCGGGACAGCGAACTTATATGGCTACACCTTC	CASSYSTSGTANLYGYTF
TRBJ2-1	many	TRBV18	NA	14	TGTGCCAGCTCACCAGGGCAGTCTTACAATGAGCAGTTCTTC	CASSPGQSYNEQFF
TRBJ2-5	few	TRBV30	NA	14	TGTGCCTGGGGAAAGGACAGTCTCCAAGAGACCCAGTACTTC	CAWGKDSLQETQYF
TRBJ2-1	NA	TRBV4-1	TRBD1	15	TGCGCCAGCGGCCTACAGGGGGCTGGTGACAATGAGCAGTTCTTC	CASGLQGAGDNEQFF
TRBJ2-6	NA	TRBV6-5	NA	16	TGTGCCAGCAGTTACACCCTGAGTTCTGGGGCCAACGTCCTGACTTTC	CASSYTLSSGANVLTF
TRBJ2-7	few	TRBV29-1	TRBD2	15	TGCAGCGTTGCGCCGACGGGAGGTAGGAGAGGCGAGCAGTACTTC	CSVAPTGGRRGEQYF
TRBJ2-7	NA	TRBV29-1	TRBD1	15	TGCAGCGTTGAGGGGACAGCGAAAAACTCCTACGAGCAGTACTTC	CSVEGTAKNSYEQYF
TRBJ2-2	many	TRBV11-3	TRBD1	16	TGTGCCAGCACCCCCTCCGGACAGGAGAACACCGGGGAGCTGTTTTTT	CASTPSGQENTGELFF
TRBJ2-1	NA	TRBV20-1	TRBD2	18	TGCAGTGCCAAAGGACTAGCGGGAGGTCCACAGCTTTACAATGAGCAGTTCTTC	CSAKGLAGGPQLYNEQFF
TRBJ2-5	many	TRBV18	TRBD2	16	TGTGCCAGCTCACCGACGGGACTAGCGATAGAAGAGACCCAGTACTTC	CASSPTGLAIEETQYF
TRBJ2-5	NA	TRBV7-8	NA	16	TGTGCCAGCAGCTTATACCTACAGCGTAAACAAGAGACCCAGCACTTC	CASSLYLQRKQETQHF
TRBJ2-3	NA	TRBV30	NA	12	TGTGCCTGGAGCTGGGGGGCAGATACGCAGTATTTT	CAWSWGADTQYF
TRBJ2-2	NA	TRBV6-5	NA	14	TGTGCCAGCAGTTACCTGACGAGCCCCGGGGAGCTGTTTTTT	CASSYLTSPGELFF
TRBJ1-5	NA	TRBV7-2	TRBD1	16	TGTGCCAGCAGCGTAGCCGGGACAGCTCTCAATCAGCCCCAGCATTTT	CASSVAGTALNQPQHF
TRBJ1-1	few	TRBV28	NA	13	TGTGCCAGCAGTTCACCGACAGCGACTGAAGCTTTCTTT	CASSSPTATEAFF
TRBJ2-1	NA	TRBV11-2	NA	22	TGTGCCAGCAGCTCCATTTGGACTAAGGGTAGGCAGACGGGACGGGACTACAATGAGCAGTTCTTC	CASSSIWTKGRQTGRDYNEQFF
TRBJ1-2	NA	TRBV14	TRBD1	13	TGTGCCAGCAGCCAGACAGGGATTCCTGGCTACACCTTC	CASSQTGIPGYTF
TRBJ1-4	few	TRBV28	NA	13	TGTGCCAGCAGTATTCGGGAAAATGAAAAACTGTTTTTT	CASSIRENEKLFF
TRBJ2-1	many	TRBV20-1	NA	13	TGCAGTGCTAGGGAACTAGTACGGAATGAGCAGTTCTTC	CSARELVRNEQFF
TRBJ1-1	few	TRBV10-3	NA	14	TGTGCCATCGGAGTCGCAGGGGAGAACACTGAAGCTTTCTTT	CAIGVAGENTEAFF
TRBJ2-1	many	TRBV28	NA	12	TGTGCCAGCAGCCCCCTGAGGAATGAGCAGTTCTTC	CASSPLRNEQFF
TRBJ1-2	many	TRBV5-1	TRBD1	15	TGCGCCAGCAGCTTGAGGCCCGACAGGGCCTATGGCTACACCTTC	CASSLRPDRAYGYTF
TRBJ1-1	few	TRBV7-9	NA	16	TGTGCCAGCAGCTTAGTCCCAGGGCGCGGGGACACTGAAGCTTTCTTT	CASSLVPGRGDTEAFF
TRBJ2-1	many	TRBV5-4	TRBD2	17	TGTGCCAGCAGCTTGACTCCTAGCGGGGGGACCTACAATGAGCAGTTCTTC	CASSLTPSGGTYNEQFF
TRBJ1-6	NA	TRBV6-1	NA	15	TGTGCCAGCTTCTGGGGCAGGGCGAGGAATTCACCCCTCCACTTT	CASFWGRARNSPLHF
TRBJ1-4	many	TRBV20-1	TRBD1	18	TGCAGTGCTAGAGCACCAACCGGGACAGGGGGAACTAATGAAAAACTGTTTTTT	CSARAPTGTGGTNEKLFF
TRBJ2-7	many	TRBV20-1	TRBD2	17	TGCAGTGCTAGGGGCAGACTAGCGGGAGGAACCTCCTACGAGCAGTACTTC	CSARGRLAGGTSYEQYF
TRBJ2-3	NA	TRBV27	NA	16	TGTGCCAGCAGCATGTTTCCGAAAGGGCGGGAAGATACGCAGTATTTT	CASSMFPKGREDTQYF
TRBJ1-3	NA	TRBV3-1	TRBD1	15	TGTGCCAGCAGCCGCGTCGGGACAGGGGGACACACCATATATTTT	CASSRVGTGGHTIYF
TRBJ2-3	many	TRBV2	NA	14	TGTGCCAGCAGTGACGGACTGCCCACAGATACGCAGTATTTT	CASSDGLPTDTQYF
TRBJ2-1	few	TRBV24-1	TRBD1	15	TGTGCCACCAGTGATGGGGACAGGGGAGTAAATGAGCAGTTCTTC	CATSDGDRGVNEQFF
TRBJ2-7	many	TRBV29-1	TRBD1	13	TGCAGCGTTATGACAGGGAAGCCATACGAGCAGTACTTC	CSVMTGKPYEQYF
TRBJ1-6	few	TRBV6-5	NA	14	TGTGCCAGCAGTTATGGCAGGGCCAATTCACCCCTCCACTTT	CASSYGRANSPLHF
TRBJ2-4	many	TRBV28	TRBD2	15	TGTGCCAGCAGCGCACCGGGGGGGCCAGAAAACATTCAGTACTTC	CASSAPGGPENIQYF
TRBJ2-1	few	TRBV20-1	TRBD2	14	TGCAGTGTCCCGAGGACTAGCGACTACAATGAGCAGTTCTTC	CSVPRTSDYNEQFF
TRBJ1-5	few	TRBV24-1	NA	14	TGTGCCACATCCCCGGCCGGGAACAATCAGCCCCAGCATTTT	CATSPAGNNQPQHF
TRBJ2-1	NA	TRBV7-9	NA	16	TGTGCCAGCAGCAACCCGGGACAACCAACCTACAATGAGCAGTTCTTC	CASSNPGQPTYNEQFF
TRBJ2-1	NA	TRBV14	NA	17	TGTGCCAGCAGCCAAGCGGGTTTCCGGGGAGAGTACAATGAGCAGTTCTTC	CASSQAGFRGEYNEQFF
TRBJ2-1	few	TRBV15	TRBD2	17	TGTGCCACCAGCCGCCAAGCACTAGCGGGAGGGTACAATGAGCAGTTCTTC	CATSRQALAGGYNEQFF